These 23 T cell receptor beta chains were all obtained from the same sample, sequenced in a study of blood T cell repertoires in COVID-19. The method was immunoSEQ multiplex PCR; TCRdb's version includes in-frame clones alone and lacks a portion of them. The sample yields about 350,000 clones, more than 75% seen once. The sequenced sample was peripheral blood. The receptor set was obtained from a woman aged 18-29 years who had recovered from COVID-19.

The chain links TRBV4-3 to TRBJ2-1; a weak D match, TRBD1 (6 bases). Germline loops: CDR1 LGHNA, CDR2 YSLEER. The CDR3 is 16 residues long. V was cut by 3 bases and J by 6 bases, with 18 bases left in between. CDR3 in DNA: TGCGCCAGCAGCCACCAGAACAGGGCGCCCTTCAATGAGCAGTTCTTC. It encodes CASSHQNRAPFNEQFF.

The chain recombines TRBV29-1 with TRBJ1-2; D perhaps matches TRBD1 (6 bases). This CDR3 is 11 amino acids long. CDR1 SQVTM and CDR2 ANQGSEA come from the germline V gene. V lost 5 bases, J lost 4 bases, and 8 bases lay in between. CDR3 residues: CSVTGIYGYTF. The CDR3 DNA reads TGCAGCGTTACAGGGATCTATGGCTACACCTTC.

The chain combines TRBV3-1 (or the pseudogene TRBV3-2) with TRBJ2-1; D is possibly TRBD2 (5 bases). The CDR3 has 14 residues. V lost 1 base and J lost 7, with 11 bases in between. Germline V gene lookup returns CDR1 LGHDT and CDR2 YNNKEL (reference sequence). The CDR3 protein is CASSQAGLANEQFF. CDR3 sequence (DNA): TGTGCCAGCAGCCAAGCGGGGTTAGCGAATGAGCAGTTCTTC.

The chain combines TRBV11-2 with TRBJ1-3; 7 nucleotides match TRBD1. CDR1 and CDR2 from the germline V gene are SGHAT and FQNNGV. The V and J ends lost 2 bases and 7 bases, in that order; junction bases with no gene match: 5. The length of the CDR3 is 14 residues. Here the CDR3 DNA reads TGTGCCAGCAGCTTAAGACAGGGAGCGAACACCATATATTTT. Its protein product is CASSLRQGANTIYF. Full variable domain (remainder filled in from reference TRBV11-2 and TRBJ1-3): EAGVAQSPRYKIIEKRQSVAFWCNPISGHATLYWYQQILGQGPKLLIQFQNNGVVDDSQLPKDRFSAERLKGVDSTLKIQPAKLEDSAVYLCASSLRQGANTIYFGEGSWLTVV.

The chain couples TRBV20-1 to TRBJ1-1; the D gene is possibly TRBD1 (6 bases). Germline CDR1 is DFQATT and CDR2 is SNEGSKA (reference sequence). This CDR3 spans 11 amino acids. Deletions cut 2 bases from V and 8 bases from J, with 9 bases between. CDR3 region: CSARRDIEAFF. The CDR3 DNA follows: TGCAGTGCTAGAAGGGACATCGAAGCTTTCTTT.

The chain recombines TRBV27 with TRBJ2-1; D unclear. V was trimmed by 6 bases and J by 15 bases, leaving 9 bases between them. The CDR3 consists of 9 residues. CDR1 is MNHEY, CDR2 SMNVEV, per germline (reference sequence). CDR3 in amino acids: CASRHYRFF. The CDR3 DNA sequence: TGTGCCAGCAGACACTATCGGTTCTTC.

This chain uses TRBV6-6 with TRBJ2-7, with a weak D call TRBD2 (6 bases). Germline CDR1 is MNHNY and CDR2 is SVGAGI (reference sequence). CDR3 length: 16 residues. V lost 0 bases and J lost 6, with 18 bases in between. The CDR3 protein is CASSYSTGARGFEQYV. CDR3 in DNA: TGTGCCAGCAGTTACTCGACGGGCGCCCGGGGGTTCGAGCAGTACGTC.

The chain joins TRBV19 to TRBJ2-5, with TRBD1 matching 10 bases. After removal of 1 base from V and 5 bases from J, the junction contained 4 bases not matched to a gene. Germline-derived CDR1 and CDR2 are LNHDA and SQIVND (reference sequence). The CDR3 covers 15 residues. The CDR3 protein is CASSIADRGPETQYF. The CDR3 region has the DNA TGTGCCAGTAGTATAGCCGACAGGGGGCCCGAGACCCAGTACTTC.

This chain links TRBV28 with TRBJ1-4, with D perhaps TRBD1 (6 bases). Trimming stripped 8 bases from V and 6 bases from J, with 13 bases between. Germline V CDR1 and CDR2: MDHEN, SYDVKM. The CDR3 spans 13 residues. As DNA, the CDR3 is TGTGCCAGCCTGGCGGGGGCAGATGAAAAACTGTTTTTT. It translates to CASLAGADEKLFF.

V usage is TRBV24-1 and J usage is TRBJ2-5; weak D call: TRBD2 (5 bases). This CDR3 is built from 14 residues. Germline assignment: CDR1 KGHDR and CDR2 SFDVKD. V was trimmed by 3 bases and J by 5 bases, leaving 12 bases between them. CDR3 nucleotides: TGTGCCACCAGTGATACAGTGACTACGGAGACCCAGTACTTC. This encodes CATSDTVTTETQYF.

This chain joins TRBV5-6 and TRBJ2-3; 9 nucleotides line up with TRBD2. V shed 0 bases, J shed 6 bases, and the junction held 8 bases outside the gene matches. The CDR3 sequence is 16 residues long. The germline V gene has CDR1 SGHDT and CDR2 YYEEEE. Here the CDR3 reads CASSLGSGSPSDTQYF. The CDR3 coding sequence is TGTGCCAGCAGCTTGGGTAGCGGGAGCCCGTCCGATACGCAGTATTTT.

This clone was seen more than once but under ten times. CDR3 in amino acids: CASRSDLGSYGYTF. As DNA, the CDR3 is TGTGCCAGCAGGAGTGATCTGGGGAGCTATGGCTACACCTTC. The V call is TRBV6-5, the J call TRBJ1-2, with unresolved D. V was trimmed by 6 bases and J by 4 bases, leaving 15 bases between them. CDR3 length: 14 amino acids. Per the germline V gene, CDR1 is MNHEY and CDR2 is SVGAGI.

The rearrangement links TRBV7-9 to TRBJ2-5; TRBD2 matches 8 bases. The V segment lost 5 bases and the J segment 4 bases; nucleotides outside the gene matches: 12. This CDR3 region has 16 residues. The germline V gene encodes CDR1 SEHNR and CDR2 FQNEAQ (reference sequence). As DNA, the CDR3 is TGTGCCAGCAGCCCAGCGAACGGGAGGGGGGGAGAGACCCAGTACTTC. Its translation is CASSPANGRGGETQYF.

The rearrangement links TRBV30 to TRBJ1-5; 7 nucleotides agree with TRBD1. CDR3 size: 15 residues. The germline gives CDR1 GTSNPN, CDR2 SVGIG (reference sequence). The ends lost 0 bases at V and 3 bases at J; junction bases unmatched: 5. The CDR3 region is CAWSVQGMANQPQHF. CDR3 in DNA: TGTGCCTGGAGTGTACAGGGGATGGCCAATCAGCCCCAGCATTTT.

V is TRBV10-3 and J is TRBJ1-1; no reliable D call. The CDR3 consists of 13 residues. V lost 10 bases and J lost 3, with 15 bases in between. Germline values: CDR1 ENHRY, CDR2 SYGVKD. CDR3: CATSPVEDTEAFF. In DNA, the CDR3 is TGTGCCACCTCCCCTGTGGAGGACACTGAAGCTTTCTTT.

V gene TRBV12-3 or TRBV12-4 combines with J gene TRBJ1-1; D remains unclear. This CDR3 comprises 12 residues. The V end lost 8 bases, the J end lost 1 base, and 8 bases lay between the germline ends. The CDR3, as DNA: TGTGCCAGCTATTACGGGAACACTGAAGCTTTCTTT. Translated: CASYYGNTEAFF.

Ten or more counts support this clone. The final CDR3 position lacks the conserved phenylalanine or tryptophan, pointing to a likely read error. The DNA is omitted, as the CDR3 cannot be located on it reliably, and the CDR3 follows TCRdb's listing. The gene calls are TRBV20-1 and TRBJ1-1. Counting both end residues, the CDR3 totals 8 amino acids. Germline CDR1 and CDR2: DFQATT and SNEGSKA (reference sequence). CDR3 protein: CSAPGSEP.

The chain joins TRBV11-3 to TRBJ2-5; 7 bases match TRBD1. V shed 5 bases, J shed 3 bases, and the junction held 3 bases outside the gene matches. CDR1 and CDR2 (germline): SGHNT, YENEEA. The CDR3 is made up of 13 amino acids. CDR3 region: CASSGTAEETQYF. The CDR3 bases are TGTGCCAGCAGCGGGACAGCAGAAGAGACCCAGTACTTC.

As DNA, the CDR3 is TGTGCCAGCAGCTTAGAACTAGCGGGGGTCCAAGAGACCCAGTACTTC. Translated: CASSLELAGVQETQYF. V and J are TRBV7-2 and TRBJ2-5, with 11 bases aligning to TRBD2. This CDR3 is 16 amino acids long. J gave up 1 base and V 1 base, and 2 bases lay outside the gene matches. Looked up from germline, CDR1 is SGHTA and CDR2 is FQGNSA. Variable domain in full (rest from reference TRBV7-2 and TRBJ2-5): GAGVSQSPSNKVTEKGKDVELRCDPISGHTALYWYRQSLGQGLEFLIYFQGNSAPDKSGLPSDRFSAERTGGSVSTLTIQRTQQEDSAVYLCASSLELAGVQETQYFGPGTRLLVL.

The gene calls are TRBV7-9 and TRBJ2-2, with 10 bases matching TRBD2. The germline V gene encodes CDR1 SEHNR and CDR2 FQNEAQ (reference sequence). Germline trimming cut 3 bases from V and 2 bases from J; bases unmatched to any gene: 3. This CDR3 is built from 16 residues. CDR3 nucleotides: TGTGCCAGCAGCTTGACTAGCGGGCGTAACACCGGGGAGCTGTTTTTT. It translates to CASSLTSGRNTGELFF.

This clone was seen once. V usage is TRBV6-2 or TRBV6-3 and J usage is TRBJ2-5; maybe TRBD2 (6 bases). The CDR3 totals 15 residues. The germline CDR1 and CDR2 sequences are MNHEY and SVGEGT. Trimming removed 3 bases from V and 2 bases from J, with 13 bases in between. CDR3 protein: CASSYMRGGQETQYF. The CDR3 DNA reads as TGTGCCAGCAGTTATATGCGGGGAGGACAAGAGACCCAGTACTTC.

The genes are TRBV5-6 and TRBJ1-2; D is undetermined. There are 13 residues in the CDR3. Looked up from germline, CDR1 is SGHDT and CDR2 is YYEEEE. Trimming stripped 1 base from V and 2 bases from J, with 6 bases between. In DNA form, the CDR3 reads TGTGCCAGCAGCTTGTTTCAAAACTATGGCTACACCTTC. It translates to CASSLFQNYGYTF.

The rearrangement joins TRBV18 to TRBJ1-1, with 7 bases fitting TRBD1. Germline V gene data show CDR1 as KGHSH and CDR2 as LQKENI. Losses at the gene ends were 1 base for V and 8 bases for J; bases not matched to a gene: 13. The CDR3 has 16 residues. This CDR3 reads CASSPRMGTERREAFF. CDR3 in DNA: TGTGCCAGCTCACCACGAATGGGGACAGAGAGGAGGGAAGCTTTCTTT.